A selection of T cell receptor beta chains follows, all from one sample in a study of control samples from healthy donors and cancer patients. Method: immunoSEQ multiplex PCR; TCRdb's copy keeps in-frame clones and lacks some. Here the sample spans roughly 200,000 clones, roughly nine tenths being singletons. The source material was blood. The receptors stem from a man younger than 40 in good health. Each CDR3 is given with its conserved first and last residue. Fields, in order: clone size, V gene, J gene, D gene, CDR3 protein, CDR3 DNA. D genes are given only for firm matches. Where a row states a size, it is once, few, many or the class of an expanded clone; other rows omit it.

size: NA; V: TRBV30; J: TRBJ2-2; D: NA; CDR3: CAWSVFIDTGELFF; DNA: TGTGCCTGGAGTGTTTTTATCGACACCGGGGAGCTGTTTTTT
size: NA; V: TRBV15; J: TRBJ1-1; D: NA; CDR3: CATSTDREAFF; DNA: TGTGCCACCAGCACAGATCGAGAAGCTTTCTTT
size: few; V: TRBV3-1/TRBV3-2; J: TRBJ2-1; D: NA; CDR3: CASSPNRRYEQFF; DNA: TGTGCCAGCAGCCCTAACAGGCGGTATGAGCAGTTCTTC
size: NA; V: TRBV4-2; J: TRBJ1-2; D: TRBD1; CDR3: CASTLQGADYGYTF; DNA: TGTGCCAGCACCCTACAGGGGGCGGACTATGGCTACACCTTC
size: NA; V: TRBV2; J: TRBJ2-5; D: NA; CDR3: CASSDQQGRRETQYF; DNA: TGTGCCAGCAGCGATCAACAGGGCCGGCGGGAGACCCAGTACTTC
size: NA; V: TRBV7-2; J: TRBJ1-1; D: TRBD1; CDR3: CASSHGDRGWNTEAFF; DNA: TGTGCCAGCAGCCACGGGGACAGGGGCTGGAACACTGAAGCTTTCTTT
size: NA; V: TRBV3-1/TRBV3-2; J: TRBJ2-7; D: NA; CDR3: CASSQYKWTPGVPYEQYF; DNA: TGTGCCAGCAGCCAATATAAATGGACCCCAGGGGTTCCCTACGAGCAGTACTTC
size: NA; V: TRBV5-1; J: TRBJ2-1; D: TRBD2; CDR3: CASSSSGGFNNEQFF; DNA: TGCGCCAGCAGCTCTAGCGGGGGGTTTAACAATGAGCAGTTCTTC
size: NA; V: TRBV12-3/TRBV12-4; J: TRBJ1-6; D: NA; CDR3: CASTWTPNSPLHF; DNA: TGTGCCAGCACCTGGACGCCTAATTCACCCCTCCACTTT
size: NA; V: TRBV14; J: TRBJ1-2; D: NA; CDR3: CASSLSGRIYGYTF; DNA: TGTGCCAGCAGCCTATCTGGACGGATCTATGGCTACACCTTC
size: NA; V: TRBV6-5; J: TRBJ1-5; D: NA; CDR3: CASSFRQTDQPQHF; DNA: TGTGCCAGCAGTTTCCGACAGACGGATCAGCCCCAGCATTTT
size: NA; V: TRBV7-9; J: TRBJ2-1; D: TRBD2; CDR3: CASSPPISLAGVEEQFF; DNA: TGTGCCAGCAGCCCGCCGATCTCACTAGCGGGGGTAGAGGAGCAGTTCTTC
size: NA; V: TRBV2; J: TRBJ1-3; D: NA; CDR3: CASSSPGRNSGNTIYF; DNA: TGTGCCAGCAGTTCTCCGGGACGGAACTCTGGAAACACCATATATTTT
size: once; V: TRBV2; J: TRBJ1-1; D: TRBD1; CDR3: CASSERGLLNTEAFF; DNA: TGTGCCAGCAGTGAAAGGGGGCTTCTGAACACTGAAGCTTTCTTT
size: NA; V: TRBV5-6; J: TRBJ2-2; D: TRBD1; CDR3: CASSLGQGAGELFF; DNA: TGTGCCAGCAGCTTGGGACAGGGGGCCGGGGAGCTGTTTTTT
size: NA; V: TRBV11-2; J: TRBJ2-2; D: NA; CDR3: CASSLGLRRTGELFF; DNA: TGTGCCAGCAGCTTAGGTCTAAGGCGGACCGGGGAGCTGTTTTTT
size: NA; V: TRBV5-4; J: TRBJ2-3; D: TRBD2; CDR3: CASSFSGGVPDTQYF; DNA: TGTGCCAGCAGCTTTAGCGGGGGGGTACCAGATACGCAGTATTTT
size: NA; V: TRBV2; J: TRBJ2-5; D: TRBD2; CDR3: CASSDLRGLAGDYQETQYF; DNA: TGTGCCAGCAGTGACCTCCGGGGACTAGCGGGAGATTACCAAGAGACCCAGTACTTC
size: NA; V: TRBV7-2; J: TRBJ2-1; D: TRBD2; CDR3: CASTLSGGAIDEQFF; DNA: TGTGCCAGCACCCTTAGCGGGGGGGCAATAGATGAGCAGTTCTTC
size: NA; V: TRBV19; J: TRBJ2-2; D: NA; CDR3: CASEGRGRTGELFF; DNA: TGTGCCAGTGAGGGCCGGGGGCGGACCGGGGAGCTGTTTTTT
size: NA; V: TRBV2; J: TRBJ2-1; D: TRBD2; CDR3: CASSLAGGNNEQFF; DNA: TGTGCCAGCAGTTTAGCGGGGGGTAACAATGAGCAGTTCTTC
size: NA; V: TRBV18; J: TRBJ1-4; D: TRBD1; CDR3: CASSPGQGTEKLFF; DNA: TGTGCCAGCTCACCAGGACAGGGAACTGAAAAACTGTTTTTT
size: NA; V: TRBV12-3/TRBV12-4; J: TRBJ1-5; D: NA; CDR3: CASSLQNQPQHF; DNA: TGTGCCAGCAGTTTACAGAATCAGCCCCAGCATTTT
size: NA; V: TRBV14; J: TRBJ2-2; D: NA; CDR3: CASSQGPTGELFF; DNA: TGTGCCAGCAGCCAAGGCCCCACCGGGGAGCTGTTTTTT
size: NA; V: TRBV9; J: TRBJ1-3; D: NA; CDR3: CASSVEGYSGNTIYF; DNA: TGTGCCAGCAGCGTAGAAGGGTACTCTGGAAACACCATATATTTT
size: NA; V: TRBV6-5; J: TRBJ1-5; D: NA; CDR3: CASSYSRNFRDQPQHF; DNA: TGTGCCAGCAGTTACTCTAGGAATTTTCGGGATCAGCCCCAGCATTTT
size: NA; V: TRBV5-6; J: TRBJ1-2; D: TRBD1; CDR3: CASSLDRGRVSYGYTF; DNA: TGTGCCAGCAGCTTGGACAGGGGGCGCGTTTCCTATGGCTACACCTTC
size: NA; V: TRBV6-5; J: TRBJ2-1; D: NA; CDR3: CASSYRGASYNEQFF; DNA: TGTGCCAGCAGTTACCGGGGAGCCTCCTACAATGAGCAGTTCTTC
size: NA; V: TRBV5-6; J: TRBJ1-6; D: NA; CDR3: CASSQEGLERMNNSPLHF; DNA: TGTGCCAGTTCACAGGAGGGATTGGAACGAATGAATAATTCACCCCTCCACTTT
size: few; V: TRBV5-1; J: TRBJ1-4; D: NA; CDR3: CASSPGWANEKLFF; DNA: TGCGCCAGCAGCCCGGGGTGGGCTAATGAAAAACTGTTTTTT
size: NA; V: TRBV6-6; J: TRBJ2-7; D: NA; CDR3: CASSYLTEPYEQYF; DNA: TGTGCCAGCAGTTACCTGACGGAGCCCTACGAGCAGTACTTC
size: NA; V: TRBV6-2/TRBV6-3; J: TRBJ1-1; D: NA; CDR3: CASSLATEAFF; DNA: TGTGCCAGCAGTTTGGCCACTGAAGCTTTCTTT
size: NA; V: TRBV7-6; J: TRBJ1-2; D: NA; CDR3: CASSSDAMLGYGYTF; DNA: TGTGCCAGCAGCAGTGATGCGATGCTCGGCTATGGCTACACCTTC
size: once; V: TRBV18; J: TRBJ1-3; D: NA; CDR3: CASSPLGQSGNTIYF; DNA: TGTGCCAGCTCACCCCTCGGACAGTCTGGAAACACCATATATTTT
size: NA; V: TRBV11-2; J: TRBJ1-1; D: NA; CDR3: CASSFSTGEAFF; DNA: TGTGCCAGCAGCTTCTCGACAGGTGAAGCTTTCTTT
size: NA; V: TRBV30; J: TRBJ2-3; D: NA; CDR3: CAWRGGADTQYF; DNA: TGTGCCTGGAGGGGCGGCGCGGATACGCAGTATTTT